This TCR beta chain emerged from a study of cytomegalovirus exposure and HLA in healthy donors. The donors gave bone marrow, and they were healthy. PCR was performed using 60 Vbeta and 13 Jbeta primers. Authors' analysis steps: The authors later counted 65 million to 90 million unique TCR beta chains, roughly 10 million of them shared. Only in-frame clones appear in the TCRdb table, and some are missing; sequencing was by immunoSEQ multiplex PCR. V, J and clone size reflect that table, while D and trimming were determined from the DNA. The sample contains 150,000 to 200,000 clones, roughly 81% of which appear only once. Germline V gene data show CDR1 as LNHDA and CDR2 as SQIVND (reference sequence). The trim removed 11 bases at V and 1 base at J, leaving 16 bases unmatched. The length of the CDR3 is 16 residues.

This receptor was taken from a woman aged 18-29 years in good health and CMV-seropositive. Sequenced material: PBMCs. The V gene is TRBV19, the J gene TRBJ2-5; 7 nucleotides line up with TRBD2. The CDR3 DNA follows: TGTGCCTCCACAGGTGGGCGGGGGTCGGTCCAAGAGACCCAGTACTTC. Amino acids: CASTGGRGSVQETQYF. Based on the CDR3 plus reference TRBV19 and TRBJ2-5, the full variable domain is DGGITQSPKYLFRKEGQNVTLSCEQNLNHDAMYWYRQDPGQGLRLIYYSQIVNDFQKGDIAEGYSVSREKKESFPLTVTSAQKNPTAFYLCASTGGRGSVQETQYFGPGTRLLVL.